This T cell receptor (beta chain) was found in a study of neurological immune-mediated disorders. Regarding time point: technical triplicate 2. Germline lookup yields CDR1 SGHTS and CDR2 YDEGEE. This CDR3 has 15 amino acids. Trimming took off 4 bases at V and 4 bases at J, with 14 bases between the two ends. TCRdb ran MiXCR on the 5' RACE reads and lists one entry per CDR3 protein. In the table there are roughly 57,000 distinct CDR3 sequences, around 24% of which are singletons. This clonotype was obtained from a man aged 60 to 75 with HTLV-1-associated myelopathy (HAM/TSP). The sample comprised PBMCs. The chain carries TRBV5-8 and TRBJ1-4; D ambiguous. The CDR3 sequence is CASSTYRRFNEKLFF. The CDR3 DNA sequence: TGTGCCAGCAGCACCTATCGGAGGTTTAATGAAAAACTGTTTTTT.